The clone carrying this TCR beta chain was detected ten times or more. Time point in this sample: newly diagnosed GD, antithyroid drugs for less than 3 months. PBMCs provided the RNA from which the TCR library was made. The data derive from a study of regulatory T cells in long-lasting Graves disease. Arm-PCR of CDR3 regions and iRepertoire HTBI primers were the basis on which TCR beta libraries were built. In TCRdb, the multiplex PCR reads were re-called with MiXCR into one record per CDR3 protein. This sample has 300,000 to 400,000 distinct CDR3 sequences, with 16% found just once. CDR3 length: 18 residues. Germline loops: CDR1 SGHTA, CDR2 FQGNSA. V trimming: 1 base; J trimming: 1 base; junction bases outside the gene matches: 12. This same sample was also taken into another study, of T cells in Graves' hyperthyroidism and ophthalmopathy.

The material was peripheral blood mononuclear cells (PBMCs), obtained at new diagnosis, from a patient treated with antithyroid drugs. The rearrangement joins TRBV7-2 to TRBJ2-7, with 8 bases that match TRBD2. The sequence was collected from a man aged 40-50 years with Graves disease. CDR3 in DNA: TGTGCCAGCAGCTTAGTAAACCCACTAGCGGACCCTTCCTACGAGCAGTACTTC. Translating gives CASSLVNPLADPSYEQYF.